The clone carrying this T cell receptor beta chain was recorded only once. This record comes from a study of blood T cell repertoires in COVID-19. Cohorts were assigned according to the clinical history that participants reported. The protocol was immunoSEQ multiplex PCR, while the TCRdb copy is restricted to in-frame clones and leaves out a portion. The sample includes 200,000 to 250,000 clones, approximately 90% of them seen just once. The length of the CDR3 is 14 residues. CDR1 is SEHNR and CDR2 is FQNEAQ in the germline V gene (reference sequence). Between the trimmed V and J ends, which lost 1 base and 2 bases, there was a span of 8 bases.

V and J are TRBV7-9 and TRBJ2-5; D is perhaps TRBD2 (5 bases). This TCR came from a woman in her twenties or thirties who had recovered from COVID-19. The material sequenced was PBMCs or T cells enriched from blood (not recorded which). As DNA, the CDR3 is TGTGCCAGCAGCTTAGAGCGGCGGCAAGAGACCCAGTACTTC. Protein: CASSLERRQETQYF.